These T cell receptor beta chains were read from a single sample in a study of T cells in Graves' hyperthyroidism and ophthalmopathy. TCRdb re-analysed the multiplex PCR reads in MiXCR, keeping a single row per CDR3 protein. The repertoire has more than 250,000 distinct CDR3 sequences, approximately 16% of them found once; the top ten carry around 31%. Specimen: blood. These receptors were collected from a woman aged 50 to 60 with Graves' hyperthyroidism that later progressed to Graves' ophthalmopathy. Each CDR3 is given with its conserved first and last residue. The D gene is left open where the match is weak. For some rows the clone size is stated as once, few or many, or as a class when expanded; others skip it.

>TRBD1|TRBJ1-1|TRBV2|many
TGTGCCAGCAGTCGAAAGGGGGCGGGGGACACTGAAGCTTTCTTT
CASSRKGAGDTEAFF
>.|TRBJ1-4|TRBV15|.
TGTGCCACCAGCGGCGGACCCTTTAATGAAAAACTGTTTTTT
CATSGGPFNEKLFF
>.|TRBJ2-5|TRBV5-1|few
TGCGCCAGCAGCTTGGCCCTAGGGCCCACACAAGAGACCCAGTACTTC
CASSLALGPTQETQYF
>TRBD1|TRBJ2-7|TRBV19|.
TGTGCCAGTAGTATAAACGGGGACAGCTCATACGAGCAGTACTTC
CASSINGDSSYEQYF
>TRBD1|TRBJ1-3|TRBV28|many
TGTGCCAGCAAGAGACAGGGTGGAGGAAACACCATATATTTT
CASKRQGGGNTIYF
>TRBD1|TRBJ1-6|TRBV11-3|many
TGTGCCAGCAGCACGGACAGGGAGGCACCCCTCCACTTT
CASSTDREAPLHF
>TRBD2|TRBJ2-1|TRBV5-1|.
TGCGCCAGCAGTAAGGGGGGGACTAGCGGGAGGTATGAGCAGTTCTTC
CASSKGGTSGRYEQFF
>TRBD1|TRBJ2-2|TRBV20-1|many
TGCAGTGCAGGACAGGGTATGGTGGCCGGGGAGCTGTTTTTT
CSAGQGMVAGELFF
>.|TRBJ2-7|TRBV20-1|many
TGCAGTGCTGTACAGGGTTACGAGCAGTACTTC
CSAVQGYEQYF
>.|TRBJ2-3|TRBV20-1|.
TGCAGTGCTAGGCCCGGTCGGGATACGCAGTATTTT
CSARPGRDTQYF
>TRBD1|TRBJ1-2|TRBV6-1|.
TGTGCCAGCACTCCCTCAGGGGGCGTTGACTATGGCTACACCTTC
CASTPSGGVDYGYTF
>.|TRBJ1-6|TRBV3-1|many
TGTGCCAGCAGCCTCTCCGACGGGGATTCACCCCTCCACTTT
CASSLSDGDSPLHF
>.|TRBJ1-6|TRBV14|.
TGTGCCAGCAGCCAGACCCCTTTTGGGGGCCAATCACCCCTCCACTTT
CASSQTPFGGQSPLHF
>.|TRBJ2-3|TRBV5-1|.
TGCGCCAGCAGCTTTAGCGGTATTACAGATACGCAGTATTTT
CASSFSGITDTQYF
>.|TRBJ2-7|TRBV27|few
TGTGCCAGCAGTCCGCAGTACAGTTCCTACGAGCAGTACTTC
CASSPQYSSYEQYF
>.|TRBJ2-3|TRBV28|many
TGTGCCAGCAGTTTAAGGGGGGAGTTACCAGATACGCAGTATTTT
CASSLRGELPDTQYF
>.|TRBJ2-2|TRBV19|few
TGTGCCAGTAACCTAGCCGGGGAGCTGTTTTTT
CASNLAGELFF
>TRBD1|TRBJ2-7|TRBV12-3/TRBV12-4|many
TGTGCCAGCAGTTCCGAGACAGGGTCGGAGCAGTACTTC
CASSSETGSEQYF
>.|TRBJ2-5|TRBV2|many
TGTGCCAGCAGTGGGCAGGAAGAGACCCAGTACTTC
CASSGQEETQYF
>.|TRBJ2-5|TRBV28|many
TGTGCCAGCCTCCCCCGGGCAGGGGGGAAAGAGACCCAGTACTTC
CASLPRAGGKETQYF
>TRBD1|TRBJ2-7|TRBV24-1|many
TGTGCCACCAGTGTAGGGGAAAACAGGGGGAGCTCCTACGAGCAGTACTTC
CATSVGENRGSSYEQYF
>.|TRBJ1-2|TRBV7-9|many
TGTGCCAGCAGCTCAAGTGGGGATAACTATGGCTACACCTTC
CASSSSGDNYGYTF
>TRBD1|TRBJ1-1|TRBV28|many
TGTGCCAGCAGCTCACAACCGGGACAGGTCGGGAACACTGAAGCTTTCTTT
CASSSQPGQVGNTEAFF
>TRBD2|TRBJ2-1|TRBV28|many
TGTGCCAGCAGTCCCCCTGTGCGGGGGAGTGGAAGCGGGAGGTCCTCCTACAATGAGCAGTTCTTC
CASSPPVRGSGSGRSSYNEQFF